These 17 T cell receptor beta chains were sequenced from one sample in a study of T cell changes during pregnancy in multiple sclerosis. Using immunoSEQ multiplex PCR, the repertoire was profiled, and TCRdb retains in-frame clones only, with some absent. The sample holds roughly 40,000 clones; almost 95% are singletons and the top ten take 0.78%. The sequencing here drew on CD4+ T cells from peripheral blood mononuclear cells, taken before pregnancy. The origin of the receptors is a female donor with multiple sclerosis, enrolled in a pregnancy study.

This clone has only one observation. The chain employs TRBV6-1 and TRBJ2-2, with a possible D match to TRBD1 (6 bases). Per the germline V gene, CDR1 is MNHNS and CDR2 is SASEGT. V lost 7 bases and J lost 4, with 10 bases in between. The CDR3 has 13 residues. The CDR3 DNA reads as TGTGCCAGCACCAGAGGGGGCACCGGGGAGCTGTTTTTT. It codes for CASTRGGTGELFF.

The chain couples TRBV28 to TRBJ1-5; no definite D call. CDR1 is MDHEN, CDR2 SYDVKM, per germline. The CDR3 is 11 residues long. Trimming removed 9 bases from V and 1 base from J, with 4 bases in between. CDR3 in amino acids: CASKSNQPQHF. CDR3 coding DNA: TGTGCCAGTAAAAGCAATCAGCCCCAGCATTTT.

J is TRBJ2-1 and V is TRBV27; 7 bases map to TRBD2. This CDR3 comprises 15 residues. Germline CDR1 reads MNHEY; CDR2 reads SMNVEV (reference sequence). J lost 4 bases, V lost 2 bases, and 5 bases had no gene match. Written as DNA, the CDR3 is TGTGCCAGCAGTTTAGCGGGAGTTGGATACAATGAGCAGTTCTTC. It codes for CASSLAGVGYNEQFF.

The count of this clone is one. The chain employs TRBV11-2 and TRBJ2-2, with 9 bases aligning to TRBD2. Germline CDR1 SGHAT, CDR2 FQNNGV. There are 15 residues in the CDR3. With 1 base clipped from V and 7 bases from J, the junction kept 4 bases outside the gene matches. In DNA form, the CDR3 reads TGTGCCAGCAGCTTAGCTAGCGGGATCGTCGGGGAGCTGTTTTTT. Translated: CASSLASGIVGELFF.

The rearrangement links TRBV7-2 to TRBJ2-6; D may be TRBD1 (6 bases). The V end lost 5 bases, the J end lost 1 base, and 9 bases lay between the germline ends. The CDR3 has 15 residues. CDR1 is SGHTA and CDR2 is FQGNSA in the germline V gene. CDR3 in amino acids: CASSITGSGANVLTF. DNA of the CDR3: TGTGCCAGCAGCATAACAGGGTCTGGGGCCAACGTCCTGACTTTC.

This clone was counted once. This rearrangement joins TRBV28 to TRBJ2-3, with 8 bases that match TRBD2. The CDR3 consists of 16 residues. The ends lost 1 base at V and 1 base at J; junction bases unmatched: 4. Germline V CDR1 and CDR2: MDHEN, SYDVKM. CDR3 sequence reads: CASSLFLAGGTDTQYF. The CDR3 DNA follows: TGTGCCAGCAGTTTATTTCTAGCGGGTGGCACAGATACGCAGTATTTT.

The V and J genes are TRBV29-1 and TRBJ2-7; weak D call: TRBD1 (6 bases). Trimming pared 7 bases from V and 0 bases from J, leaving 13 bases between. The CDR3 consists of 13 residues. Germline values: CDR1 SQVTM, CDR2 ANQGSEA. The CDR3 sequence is CSAETGNSYEQYF. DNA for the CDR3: TGCAGCGCCGAGACAGGTAACTCCTACGAGCAGTACTTC.

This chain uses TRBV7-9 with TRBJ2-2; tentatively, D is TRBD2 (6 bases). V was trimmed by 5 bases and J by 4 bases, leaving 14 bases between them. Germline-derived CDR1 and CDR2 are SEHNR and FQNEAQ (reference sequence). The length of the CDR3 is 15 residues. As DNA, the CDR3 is TGTGCCAGCAGCCGAGGGCCCGGGGGCACCGGGGAGCTGTTTTTT. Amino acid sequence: CASSRGPGGTGELFF.

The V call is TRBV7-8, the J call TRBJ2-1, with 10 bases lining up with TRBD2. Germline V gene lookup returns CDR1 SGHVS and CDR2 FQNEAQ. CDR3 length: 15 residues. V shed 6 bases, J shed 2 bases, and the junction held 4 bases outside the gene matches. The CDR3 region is CASSITSGAYNEQFF. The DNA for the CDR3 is TGTGCCAGCAGTATAACTAGCGGGGCCTACAATGAGCAGTTCTTC.

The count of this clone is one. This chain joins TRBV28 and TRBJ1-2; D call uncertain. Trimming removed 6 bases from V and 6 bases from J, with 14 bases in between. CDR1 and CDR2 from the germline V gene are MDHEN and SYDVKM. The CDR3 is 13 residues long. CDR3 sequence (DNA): TGTGCCAGCAGGACAATCGGCGGGGATGGCTACACCTTC. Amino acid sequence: CASRTIGGDGYTF.

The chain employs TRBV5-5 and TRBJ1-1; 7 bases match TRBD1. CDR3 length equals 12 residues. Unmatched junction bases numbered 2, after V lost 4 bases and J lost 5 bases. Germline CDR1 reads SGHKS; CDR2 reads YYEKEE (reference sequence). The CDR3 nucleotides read TGTGCCAGCAGCATGGGACAGACTGAAGCTTTCTTT. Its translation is CASSMGQTEAFF.

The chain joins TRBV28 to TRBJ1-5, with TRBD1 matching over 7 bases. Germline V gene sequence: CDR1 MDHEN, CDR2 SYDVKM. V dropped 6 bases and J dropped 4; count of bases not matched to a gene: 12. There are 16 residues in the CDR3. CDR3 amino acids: CASSSGGWDRNQPQHF. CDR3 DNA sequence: TGTGCCAGCAGCTCCGGGGGTTGGGACAGAAATCAGCCCCAGCATTTT.

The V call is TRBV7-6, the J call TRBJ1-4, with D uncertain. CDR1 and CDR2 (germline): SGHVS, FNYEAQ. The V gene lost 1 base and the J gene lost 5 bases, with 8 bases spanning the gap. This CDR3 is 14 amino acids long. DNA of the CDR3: TGTGCCAGCAGCTTAGGGCTGAACAATGAAAAACTGTTTTTT. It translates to CASSLGLNNEKLFF.

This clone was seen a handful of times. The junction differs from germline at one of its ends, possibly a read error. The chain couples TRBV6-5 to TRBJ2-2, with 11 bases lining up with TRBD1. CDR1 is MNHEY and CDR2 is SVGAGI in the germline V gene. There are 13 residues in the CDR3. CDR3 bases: TGTGCCAGCAGTTACAGTGGGACAGGGGGGCTGTTTTTT. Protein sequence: CASSYSGTGGLFF.

The CDR3 bases are TGTGCCAGCAGCTTACCGCCACGACTAGCGGGAGTTAGGAATGAGCAGTTCTTC. Protein sequence: CASSLPPRLAGVRNEQFF. V and J are TRBV7-9 and TRBJ2-1, with 12 nucleotides matching TRBD2. Germline V gene lookup returns CDR1 SEHNR and CDR2 FQNEAQ (reference sequence). V was pared by 2 bases and J by 7 bases, with 12 bases of the junction left unmatched. The CDR3 runs to 18 residues. The whole variable domain, filled in from reference TRBV7-9 and TRBJ2-1, reads DTGVSQNPRHKITKRGQNVTFRCDPISEHNRLYWYRQTLGQGPEFLTYFQNEAQLEKSRLLSDRFSAERPKGSFSTLEIQRTEQGDSAMYLCASSLPPRLAGVRNEQFFGPGTRLTVL.

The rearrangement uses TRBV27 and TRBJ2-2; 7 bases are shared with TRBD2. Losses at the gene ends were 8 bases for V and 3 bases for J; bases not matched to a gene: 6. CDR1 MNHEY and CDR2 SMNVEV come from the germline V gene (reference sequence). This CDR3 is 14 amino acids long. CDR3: CASRRAGDTGELFF. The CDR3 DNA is TGTGCCAGCCGTCGGGCGGGAGACACCGGGGAGCTGTTTTTT.

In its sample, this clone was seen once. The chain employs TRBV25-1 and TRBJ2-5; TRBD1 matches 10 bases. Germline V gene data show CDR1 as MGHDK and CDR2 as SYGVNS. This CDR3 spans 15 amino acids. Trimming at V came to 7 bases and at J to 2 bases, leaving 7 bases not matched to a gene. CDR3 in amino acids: CASKGGQGFQETQYF. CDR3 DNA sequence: TGTGCCAGCAAAGGGGGACAGGGGTTTCAAGAGACCCAGTACTTC.